At least ten counts were recorded for the clone carrying this TCR beta chain. Its antigen is not identified. The CDR3 regions of TCR beta were amplified from RNA transcripts. A set of HTBI primers served as the primers for a first-round RT-PCR of the TCR CDR3. TCRdb independently ran MiXCR on the multiplex PCR reads; one entry per CDR3 protein. In the table there are about 520,000 distinct CDR3 sequences, less than 25% of which are singletons. Lactation, pregnancy, other autoimmune disease or uncontrolled infection led to exclusion of patients. This sample was included in a study of T cells in Graves' hyperthyroidism and ophthalmopathy. Whole-study results and caveats: Most thyroid clonotypes with frequency above 0.001 were detected in blood. Classification by a 13 V-J model distinguished ophthalmopathy from stable hyperthyroidism.

This TCR was sampled from a man aged 18 to 35 with Graves' hyperthyroidism. The material sequenced was blood.

The CDR3 region is CASSLDIPYEQYF. CDR3 sequence (DNA): TGTGCCAGCAGCTTAGATATTCCCTACGAGCAGTACTTC. The chain employs TRBV7-9 and TRBJ2-7; D is undetermined. V was shortened by 1 base and J by 2 bases, with 6 bases between the two germline ends. Germline V gene sequence: CDR1 SEHNR, CDR2 FQNEAQ (reference sequence). The length of the CDR3 is 13 residues.